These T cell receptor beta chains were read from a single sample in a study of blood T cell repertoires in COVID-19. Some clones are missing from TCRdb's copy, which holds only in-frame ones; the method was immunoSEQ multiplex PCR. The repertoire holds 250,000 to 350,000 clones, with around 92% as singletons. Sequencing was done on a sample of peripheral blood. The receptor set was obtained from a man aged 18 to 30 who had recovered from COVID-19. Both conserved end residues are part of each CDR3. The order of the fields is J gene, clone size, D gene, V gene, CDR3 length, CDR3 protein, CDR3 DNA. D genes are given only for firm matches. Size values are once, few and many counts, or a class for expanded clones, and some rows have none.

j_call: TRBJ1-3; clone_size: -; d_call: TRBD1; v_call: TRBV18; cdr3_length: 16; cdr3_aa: CASSQGQGALGNTIYF; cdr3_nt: TGTGCCAGCTCACAAGGACAGGGGGCGCTTGGAAACACCATATATTTT
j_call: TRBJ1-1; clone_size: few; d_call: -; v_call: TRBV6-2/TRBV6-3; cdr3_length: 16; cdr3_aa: CASSYKPPATGFEAFF; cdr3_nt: TGTGCCAGCAGTTACAAACCTCCTGCGACAGGTTTTGAAGCTTTCTTT
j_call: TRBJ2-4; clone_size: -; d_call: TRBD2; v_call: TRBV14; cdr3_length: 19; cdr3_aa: CASSQAGAGGTLAKNIQYF; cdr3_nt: TGTGCCAGCAGCCAAGCCGGAGCGGGAGGAACACTAGCCAAAAACATTCAGTACTTC
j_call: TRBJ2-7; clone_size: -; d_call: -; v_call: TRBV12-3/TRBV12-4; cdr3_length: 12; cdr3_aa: CASRRGLEEQYF; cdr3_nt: TGTGCCAGCCGACGGGGTTTAGAGGAGCAGTACTTC
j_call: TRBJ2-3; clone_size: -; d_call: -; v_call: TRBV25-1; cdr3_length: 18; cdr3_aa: CASSEGRGSEAGADTQYF; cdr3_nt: TGTGCCAGCAGTGAAGGTCGTGGTTCGGAGGCAGGGGCAGATACGCAGTATTTT
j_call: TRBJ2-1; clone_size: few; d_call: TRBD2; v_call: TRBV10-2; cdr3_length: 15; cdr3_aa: CASTQTSGGPWGQFF; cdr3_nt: TGCGCCAGCACACAGACTAGCGGGGGCCCTTGGGGGCAGTTCTTC
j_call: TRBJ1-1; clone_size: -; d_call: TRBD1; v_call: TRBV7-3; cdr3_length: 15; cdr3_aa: CASSFTPDRRSEAFF; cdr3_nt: TGTGCCAGCAGCTTTACTCCGGACAGGCGGAGTGAAGCTTTCTTT
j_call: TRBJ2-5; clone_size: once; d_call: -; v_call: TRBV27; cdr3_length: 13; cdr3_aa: CASRRGHQETQYF; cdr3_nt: TGTGCCAGCCGCAGGGGACATCAAGAGACCCAGTACTTC
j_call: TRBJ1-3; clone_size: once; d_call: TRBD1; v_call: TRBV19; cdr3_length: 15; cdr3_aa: CASSIKGQHGDTIYF; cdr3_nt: TGTGCCAGTAGTATAAAGGGACAGCACGGGGACACCATATATTTT
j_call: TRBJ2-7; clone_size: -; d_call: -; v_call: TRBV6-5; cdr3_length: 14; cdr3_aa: CASRTLLSETEQYF; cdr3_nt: TGTGCCAGCCGAACCCTCCTCTCGGAGACCGAGCAGTACTTC
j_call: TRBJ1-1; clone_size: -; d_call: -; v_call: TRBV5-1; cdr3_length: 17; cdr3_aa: CASSLIPLQASYTEAFF; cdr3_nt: TGCGCCAGCAGCTTGATACCCCTGCAGGCGTCTTACACTGAAGCTTTCTTT
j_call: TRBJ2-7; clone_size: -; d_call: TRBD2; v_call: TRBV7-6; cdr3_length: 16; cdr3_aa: CASSLSSGRATYEQYF; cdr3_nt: TGTGCCAGCAGCTTGTCTAGCGGGAGAGCAACCTACGAGCAGTACTTC
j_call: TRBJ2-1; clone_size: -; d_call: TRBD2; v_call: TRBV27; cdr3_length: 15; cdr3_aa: CASSLAGGLYNEQFF; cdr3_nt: TGTGCCAGCAGTTTAGCGGGAGGGTTGTACAATGAGCAGTTCTTC
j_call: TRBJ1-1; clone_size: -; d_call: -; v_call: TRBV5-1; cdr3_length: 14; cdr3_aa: CASSLEQGLTEAFF; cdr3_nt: TGCGCCAGCAGCTTGGAGCAGGGGTTGACTGAAGCTTTCTTT
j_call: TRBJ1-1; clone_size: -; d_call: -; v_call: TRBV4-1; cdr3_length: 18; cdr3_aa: CASSQDSVSWGRGTEAFF; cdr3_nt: TGCGCCAGCAGCCAAGATTCCGTTAGTTGGGGGCGAGGGACTGAAGCTTTCTTT
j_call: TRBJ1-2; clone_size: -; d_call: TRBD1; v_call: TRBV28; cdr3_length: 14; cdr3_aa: CASTLGDRVLGYTF; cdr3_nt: TGTGCCAGCACCCTAGGGGACAGGGTTTTGGGCTACACCTTC
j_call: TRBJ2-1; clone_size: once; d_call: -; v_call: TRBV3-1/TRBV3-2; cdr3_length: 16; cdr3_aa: CASSRGDFLAENEQFF; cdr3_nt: TGTGCCAGCAGCCGGGGGGACTTTCTCGCGGAGAATGAGCAGTTCTTC
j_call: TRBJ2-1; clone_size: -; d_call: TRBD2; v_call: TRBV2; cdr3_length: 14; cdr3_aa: CASSEGLSYNEQFF; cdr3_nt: TGTGCCAGCAGTGAGGGACTATCCTACAATGAGCAGTTCTTC
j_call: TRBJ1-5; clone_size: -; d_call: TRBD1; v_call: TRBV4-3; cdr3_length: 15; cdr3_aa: CASSPETGFNQPQHF; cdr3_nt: TGCGCCAGCAGCCCAGAGACAGGGTTTAATCAGCCCCAGCATTTT
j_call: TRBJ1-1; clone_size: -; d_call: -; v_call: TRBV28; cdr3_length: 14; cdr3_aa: CASSQTGEGTEAFF; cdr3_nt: TGTGCCAGCAGCCAGACAGGAGAAGGAACTGAAGCTTTCTTT
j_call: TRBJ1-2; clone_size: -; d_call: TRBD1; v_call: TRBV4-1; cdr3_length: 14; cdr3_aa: CASSQVGTGDGYTF; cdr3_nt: TGCGCCAGCAGCCAAGTGGGGACAGGGGATGGCTACACCTTC
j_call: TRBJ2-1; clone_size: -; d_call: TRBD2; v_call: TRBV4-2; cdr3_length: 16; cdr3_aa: CASSRFRGGTNNEQFF; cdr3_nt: TGTGCCAGCAGCCGATTCCGGGGGGGCACAAACAATGAGCAGTTCTTC
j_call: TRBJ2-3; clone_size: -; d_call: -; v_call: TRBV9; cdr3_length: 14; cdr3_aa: CASSVQHRTDTQYF; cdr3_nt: TGTGCCAGCAGCGTACAACACCGCACAGATACGCAGTATTTT
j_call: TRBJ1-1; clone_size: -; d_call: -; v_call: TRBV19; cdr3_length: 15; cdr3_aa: CASSGAPWGDTEAFF; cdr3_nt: TGTGCCAGTAGCGGGGCCCCTTGGGGGGACACTGAAGCTTTCTTT
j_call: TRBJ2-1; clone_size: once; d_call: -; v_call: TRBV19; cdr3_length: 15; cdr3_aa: CASSILAVPLNEQFF; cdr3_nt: TGTGCCAGTAGTATCTTAGCGGTCCCTCTCAATGAGCAGTTCTTC
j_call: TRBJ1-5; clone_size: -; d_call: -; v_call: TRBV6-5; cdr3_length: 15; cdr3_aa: CASSYSRSDNQPQHF; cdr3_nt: TGTGCCAGCAGTTACTCGAGGAGTGATAATCAGCCCCAGCATTTT
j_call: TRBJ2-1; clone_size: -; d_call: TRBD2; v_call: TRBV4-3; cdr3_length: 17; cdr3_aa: CASSQASPRLAGVEQFF; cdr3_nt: TGCGCCAGCAGCCAAGCTTCCCCGAGGTTAGCGGGGGTTGAGCAGTTCTTC
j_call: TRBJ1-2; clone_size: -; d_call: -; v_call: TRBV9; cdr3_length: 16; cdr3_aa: CASSVGGGAPHYGYTF; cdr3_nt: TGTGCCAGCAGCGTGGGGGGGGGAGCTCCCCACTATGGCTACACCTTC
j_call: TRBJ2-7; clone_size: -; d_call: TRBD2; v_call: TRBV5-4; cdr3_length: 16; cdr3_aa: CASSSKAGTVIDEQYF; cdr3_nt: TGTGCCAGCAGCTCAAAAGCGGGAACAGTTATAGACGAGCAGTACTTC
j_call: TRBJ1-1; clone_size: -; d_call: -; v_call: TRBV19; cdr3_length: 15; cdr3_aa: CASSLGWGGLTEAFF; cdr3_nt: TGTGCCAGTAGTTTGGGCTGGGGAGGTCTCACTGAAGCTTTCTTT
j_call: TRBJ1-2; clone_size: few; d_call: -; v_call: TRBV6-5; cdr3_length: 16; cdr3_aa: CASSYSSGFALYGYTF; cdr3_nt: TGTGCCAGCAGTTACTCTTCGGGGTTCGCCCTCTATGGCTACACCTTC
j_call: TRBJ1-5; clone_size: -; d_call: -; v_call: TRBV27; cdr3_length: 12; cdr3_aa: CASSLIGQPQHF; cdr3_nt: TGTGCCAGCAGTTTAATCGGTCAGCCCCAGCATTTT
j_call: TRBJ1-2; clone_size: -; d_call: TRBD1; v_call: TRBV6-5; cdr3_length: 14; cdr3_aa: CASIGTGGLYGYTF; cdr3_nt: TGTGCCAGCATTGGGACAGGTGGGCTCTATGGCTACACCTTC
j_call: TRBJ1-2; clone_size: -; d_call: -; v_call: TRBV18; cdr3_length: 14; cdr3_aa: CASSPPVTGQGYTF; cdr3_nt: TGTGCCAGCTCCCCTCCGGTCACAGGGCAAGGCTACACCTTC
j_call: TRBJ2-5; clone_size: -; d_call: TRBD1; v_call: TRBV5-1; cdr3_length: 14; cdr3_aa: CASVWGQGDGTQYF; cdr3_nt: TGCGCCAGCGTCTGGGGACAGGGGGACGGGACCCAGTACTTC
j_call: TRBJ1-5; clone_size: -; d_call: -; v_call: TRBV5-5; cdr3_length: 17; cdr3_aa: CASSDLQASYSNQPQHF; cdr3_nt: TGTGCCAGCAGCGACCTACAGGCCAGTTATAGCAATCAGCCCCAGCATTTT
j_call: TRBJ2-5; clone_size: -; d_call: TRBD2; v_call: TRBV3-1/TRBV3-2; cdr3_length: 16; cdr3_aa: CASSGTSGGALETQYF; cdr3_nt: TGTGCCAGCTCCGGGACTAGCGGGGGGGCCCTAGAGACCCAGTACTTC
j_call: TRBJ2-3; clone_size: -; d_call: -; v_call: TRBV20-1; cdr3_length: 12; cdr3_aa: CSASLSADTQYF; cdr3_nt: TGCAGTGCTAGTTTGTCGGCAGATACGCAGTATTTT
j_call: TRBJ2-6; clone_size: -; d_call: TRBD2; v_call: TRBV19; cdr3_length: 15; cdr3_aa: CASMGGWTGANVLTF; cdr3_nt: TGTGCCAGTATGGGAGGGTGGACTGGGGCCAACGTCCTGACTTTC
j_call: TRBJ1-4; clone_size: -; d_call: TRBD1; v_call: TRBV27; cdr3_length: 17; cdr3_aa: CASSGQDRYATNEKLFF; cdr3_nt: TGTGCCAGCAGTGGCCAGGACAGGTACGCAACTAATGAAAAACTGTTTTTT
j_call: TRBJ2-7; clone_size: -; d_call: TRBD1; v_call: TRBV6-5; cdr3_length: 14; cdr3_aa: CASSRQGALYEQYF; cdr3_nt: TGTGCCAGCAGCCGACAGGGGGCCCTTTACGAGCAGTACTTC
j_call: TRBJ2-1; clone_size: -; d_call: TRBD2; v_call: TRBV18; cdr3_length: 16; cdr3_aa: CASSPPGLAGGGEQFF; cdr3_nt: TGTGCCAGCTCACCACCGGGACTAGCGGGAGGTGGGGAGCAGTTCTTC
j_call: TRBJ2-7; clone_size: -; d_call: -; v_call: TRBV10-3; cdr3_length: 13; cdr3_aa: CAISPESSYEQYF; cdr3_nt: TGTGCCATCAGTCCCGAGTCCTCCTACGAGCAGTACTTC
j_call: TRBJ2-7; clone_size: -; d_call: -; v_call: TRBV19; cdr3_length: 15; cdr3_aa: CASSIEDGSSYEQYF; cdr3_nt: TGTGCCAGTAGTATAGAGGACGGGAGCTCCTACGAGCAGTACTTC
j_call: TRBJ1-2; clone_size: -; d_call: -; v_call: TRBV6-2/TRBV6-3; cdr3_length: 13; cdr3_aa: CASSITGRSGYTF; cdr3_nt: TGTGCCAGCAGTATAACAGGGAGATCTGGCTACACCTTC
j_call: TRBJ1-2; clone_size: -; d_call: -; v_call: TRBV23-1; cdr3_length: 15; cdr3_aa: CASSQSRGSNYGYTF; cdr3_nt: TGCGCCAGCAGTCAATCTCGGGGTTCTAACTATGGCTACACCTTC
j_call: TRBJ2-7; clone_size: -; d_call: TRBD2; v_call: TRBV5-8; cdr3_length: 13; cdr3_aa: CASSFGRAYEQYF; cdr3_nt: TGTGCCAGCAGCTTCGGGAGGGCCTACGAGCAGTACTTC
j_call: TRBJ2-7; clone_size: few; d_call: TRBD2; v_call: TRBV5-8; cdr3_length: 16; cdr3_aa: CASSTMWTSGPYEQYF; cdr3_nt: TGTGCCAGCAGCACCATGTGGACTAGCGGACCCTACGAGCAGTACTTC
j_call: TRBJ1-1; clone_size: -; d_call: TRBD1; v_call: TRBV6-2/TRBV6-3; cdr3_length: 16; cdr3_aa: CASSYLLTGAEGEAFF; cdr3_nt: TGTGCCAGCAGTTACCTCCTGACAGGGGCGGAGGGTGAAGCTTTCTTT
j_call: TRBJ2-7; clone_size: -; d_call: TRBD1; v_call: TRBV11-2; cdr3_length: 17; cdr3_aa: CASSLDLNTDRVYEQYF; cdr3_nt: TGTGCCAGCAGCTTAGATCTCAATACCGACAGGGTCTACGAGCAGTACTTC
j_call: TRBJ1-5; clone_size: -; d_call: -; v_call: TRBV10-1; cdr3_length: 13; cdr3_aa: CASSGQGNQPQHF; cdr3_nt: TGCGCCAGCAGTGGACAGGGCAATCAGCCCCAGCATTTT
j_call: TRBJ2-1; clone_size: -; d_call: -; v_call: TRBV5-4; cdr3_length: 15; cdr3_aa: CASSLDPGLYNEQFF; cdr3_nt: TGTGCCAGCAGCCTGGACCCGGGACTTTACAATGAGCAGTTCTTC
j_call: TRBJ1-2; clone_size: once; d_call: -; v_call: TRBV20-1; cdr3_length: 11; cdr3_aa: CSAQGRDGYTF; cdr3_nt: TGCAGTGCTCAGGGGCGAGATGGCTACACCTTC
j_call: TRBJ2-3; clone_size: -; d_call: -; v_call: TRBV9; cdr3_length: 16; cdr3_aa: CASSARGARVPDTQYF; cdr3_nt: TGTGCCAGCAGCGCCCGGGGGGCGCGCGTCCCAGATACGCAGTATTTT
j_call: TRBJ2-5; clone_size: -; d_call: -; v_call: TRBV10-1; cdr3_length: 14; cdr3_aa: CASSDGGSSRTQYF; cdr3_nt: TGCGCCAGCAGTGACGGAGGGAGTTCACGGACCCAGTACTTC